This T cell receptor (beta chain) is from a study of blood T cells in healthy people across ages. Overall study results and limits: It was held that diversity estimates obtained from one million T cells represented underestimates. Higher diversity, along with more naive CD4+ cells, distinguished long-lived donors from aged donors.

Healthy Caucasian individuals from Russia aged roughly 6 to 90 served as donors. As regards this clonotype: Its antigen remains unidentified.

The authors ran a second PCR of about 6 to 11 cycles using a sample-barcoded 5' primer and a J-beta primer mix. TCRdb called the 5' RACE reads again in MiXCR, with one record for every CDR3 protein. The repertoire holds over 1.5 million distinct CDR3 sequences, with about 49% as singletons. The sequencing input was blood. The sequence derives from a woman aged 40 to 49 in good health.

The CDR3 coding sequence is TGTGCCAGCAGCCGCCCGGGCCCCAACAATGAGCAGTTCTTC. It codes for CASSRPGPNNEQFF. The rearrangement joins TRBV4-2 to TRBJ2-1; D remains unclear. The germline V and J ends were trimmed by 4 bases and 5 bases, with 12 bases remaining between them. Germline CDR1 and CDR2: LGHNA and YNFKEQ. The CDR3 runs 14 residues.